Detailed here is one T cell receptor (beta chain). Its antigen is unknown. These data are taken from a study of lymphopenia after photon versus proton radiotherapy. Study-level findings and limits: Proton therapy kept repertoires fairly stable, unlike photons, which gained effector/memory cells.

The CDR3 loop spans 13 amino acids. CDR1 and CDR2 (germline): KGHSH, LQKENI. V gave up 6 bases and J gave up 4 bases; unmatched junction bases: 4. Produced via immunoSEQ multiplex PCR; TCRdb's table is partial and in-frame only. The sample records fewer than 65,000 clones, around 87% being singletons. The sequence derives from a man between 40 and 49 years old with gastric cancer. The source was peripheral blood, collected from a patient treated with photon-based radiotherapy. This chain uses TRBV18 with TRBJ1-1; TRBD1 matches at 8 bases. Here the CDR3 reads CASSPDRGTEAFF. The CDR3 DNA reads TGTGCCAGCTCGCCCGACAGGGGCACTGAAGCTTTCTTT.